The clone carrying this T cell receptor beta chain showed up just a few times. Its antigen is as yet unknown. The data derive from a study of cytomegalovirus exposure and HLA in healthy donors. Study information: Genotyping showed approximately 81% of a few hundred donors falling in the Caucasian-associated ancestry cluster.

Study observations and caveats: There was a cluster of highly shared sequence variants that was likely a sequencing artifact. In vitro testing confirmed a few CMV-associated chains as specific for CMV antigens. CMV serostatus was the sole immune exposure data available.

The germline gives CDR1 SNHLY, CDR2 FYNNEI. V dropped 6 bases and J dropped 2; count of bases not matched to a gene: 5. The CDR3 loop spans 14 amino acids. A multiplex PCR was run with 60 Vbeta primers and 13 Jbeta primers. Here immunoSEQ multiplex PCR was the method, and the copy in TCRdb shows in-frame clones only, minus some. Among approximately 110,000 clones listed, 83% were seen once. The sample comprised PBMCs. The sequence came from a man in his late teens or twenties in good health and CMV-seronegative. V is TRBV2 and J is TRBJ2-3, with 7 bases lining up with TRBD2. The CDR3 is CASRAGLFTDTQYF. The CDR3 DNA reads as TGTGCCAGCAGGGCGGGACTATTCACAGATACGCAGTATTTT.